The 5 T cell receptor beta chains below were found in one sample sequenced in a study of CXCR3-negative and CXCR3-positive naive CD8 T cells. Their antigens remain unidentified. Libraries of TRB cDNA were made by 5' RACE and carried UMIs. For each CDR3 protein, TCRdb gives one entry from its re-call of the 5' RACE reads, without DNA. The sample's table shows about 50,000 distinct CDR3 sequences. Study observations and caveats: Hydrophobicity of TRB CDR3s was greater in CXCR3-positive naive cells than in CXCR3-negative naive cells.

The sample was naive CXCR3+ CD8+ T cells from blood. The subset was: CD45RO-CCR7+CD27+CD95- naive CD8+ T cells expressing CXCR3 (TNR3+). These receptors were obtained from a human donor in good health. Some clones in this sample may be carry-over from other donors' samples.

The chain links TRBV7-9 to TRBJ2-7; TCRdb picks TRBD1, but there is no DNA to check that call. Germline V gene lookup returns CDR1 SEHNR and CDR2 FQNEAQ (reference sequence). This CDR3 spans 16 amino acids. The CDR3 region is CASSQSTGVWDSEQYF. The variable domain in full, completed from reference TRBV7-9 and TRBJ2-7, reads DTGVSQNPRHKITKRGQNVTFRCDPISEHNRLYWYRQTLGQGPEFLTYFQNEAQLEKSRLLSDRFSAERPKGSFSTLEIQRTEQGDSAMYLCASSQSTGVWDSEQYFGPGTRLTVT.

The rearrangement joins TRBV29-1 to TRBJ1-3; there is no DNA to check the TCRdb D call of TRBD1. CDR1 is SQVTM and CDR2 is ANQGSEA in the germline V gene. This CDR3 region has 11 residues. The CDR3: CSVNRGNTIYF.

The V call is TRBV2, the J call TRBJ2-2; TCRdb selects TRBD2, and the lack of DNA leaves this call unchecked. There are 14 residues in the CDR3. Germline lookup yields CDR1 SNHLY and CDR2 FYNNEI. The CDR3 loop is CASRGTPGAGELFF.

The chain uses TRBV4-3 and TRBJ1-5; TCRdb's D gene call, TRBD1, goes unchecked for lack of DNA. Germline-derived CDR1 and CDR2 are LGHNA and YSLEER. The CDR3 is made up of 16 amino acids. The CDR3 spells CASSQDRTGGGQPQHF.

The chain joins TRBV6-5 to TRBJ2-3. Germline V lookup: CDR1 MNHEY, CDR2 SVGAGI. The CDR3 has 13 amino acids. CDR3 loop: CASTPGATDTQYF.